A few counts support the clone carrying this TCR beta chain. This sample was taken from a study of PD-1 blockade in classical Hodgkin lymphoma. All the patients suffered relapse after autologous stem cell transplantation, and brentuximab vedotin exposure differed. The table came from immunoSEQ multiplex PCR; TCRdb's copy has only in-frame clones and leaves some out. This table holds under 95,000 clones, about 90% found once. The germline V gene encodes CDR1 MDHEN and CDR2 SYDVKM. The CDR3 has 11 amino acids. V lost 3 bases to trimming and J lost 8 bases, with 7 bases between them. Sequencing used peripheral blood mononuclear cells (PBMCs), obtained before the second cycle of nivolumab. V usage is TRBV28 and J usage is TRBJ1-1; D is undetermined. This receptor was obtained from a human donor with classical Hodgkin lymphoma. CDR3 amino acids: CASSFSQEAFF. The CDR3 nucleotides are TGTGCCAGCAGTTTCAGTCAGGAAGCTTTCTTT.